A single sample is the source of the 7 T cell receptor beta chains below, sequenced in a study of cytotoxic CD8 clonotypes in ibrutinib-treated CLL. Sequenced by immunoSEQ multiplex PCR; TCRdb stores in-frame clones only, minus some. This table has 150,000 to 200,000 clones, roughly 88% appearing once. The material sequenced was PBMCs, taken at disease progression, from a patient treated with ibrutinib. The origin of the receptors is a human donor with chronic lymphocytic leukemia.

This clone appeared a few times. The rearrangement joins TRBV9 to TRBJ2-1, with TRBD1 identical over 7 bases. CDR1 and CDR2 (germline): SGDLS, YYNGEE. The V gene end was trimmed by 4 bases and the J gene end by 2 bases; junction bases not matched to a gene: 6. The CDR3 has 15 amino acids. The CDR3 DNA reads as TGTGCCAGCAGCCTTGGACAGGCAACCTACAATGAGCAGTTCTTC. The encoded protein is CASSLGQATYNEQFF.

The rearrangement uses TRBV11-2 and TRBJ2-7; 11 nucleotides match TRBD2. The CDR3 sequence is 15 residues long. The V segment lost 5 bases and the J segment 3 bases; nucleotides outside the gene matches: 6. Germline V gene lookup returns CDR1 SGHAT and CDR2 FQNNGV. CDR3 in amino acids: CASSPRLAGSYEQYF. CDR3 nucleotides: TGTGCCAGCAGCCCCCGACTAGCGGGAAGCTACGAGCAGTACTTC.

The chain employs TRBV30 and TRBJ1-3; D not certain. V lost 4 bases and J 4 bases, leaving 8 bases between the germline ends. The length of the CDR3 is 12 residues. Germline V CDR1 and CDR2: GTSNPN, SVGIG (reference sequence). The CDR3 is CAWNFGGNTIYF. CDR3 sequence (DNA): TGTGCCTGGAATTTCGGAGGAAACACCATATATTTT.

With regard to this clone: A much bigger clone sits one base away, suggesting this may be a read error. The CDR3 DNA sequence: TGTGCCGCCAGGTTGGGAGTTATGCAGACCCAGTACTTC. Its protein product is CAARLGVMQTQYF. The chain is built from TRBV28 and TRBJ2-5; possibly TRBD2 for D (5 bases). This CDR3 has 13 amino acids. V was clipped by 11 bases and J by 6 bases, with 19 bases between them. Germline assignment: CDR1 MDHEN and CDR2 SYDVKM.

J is TRBJ2-2 and V is TRBV19; no definite D call. CDR1 LNHDA and CDR2 SQIVND come from the germline V gene (reference sequence). V was pared by 5 bases and J by 4 bases, with 17 bases between. This CDR3 has 16 amino acids. The CDR3 nucleotides read TGTGCCAGTAGTCTGTCTGTTGGGGAACCCACCGGGGAGCTGTTTTTT. It translates to CASSLSVGEPTGELFF.

Here the CDR3 reads CASSSRDREEQYF. The DNA of the CDR3 is TGTGCCAGCAGCTCCCGGGACAGAGAAGAGCAGTACTTC. The chain uses TRBV13 and TRBJ2-7, with TRBD1 identical over 7 bases. Germline V gene sequence: CDR1 PRHDT, CDR2 FYEKMQ (reference sequence). This CDR3 contains 13 residues. Trimming cost V 4 bases and J 7 bases; bases outside gene matches: 7.

This chain joins TRBV19 and TRBJ2-5; a weak D match, TRBD1 (5 bases). V was pared by 10 bases and J by 6 bases, with 15 bases between. Germline V lookup: CDR1 LNHDA, CDR2 SQIVND (reference sequence). CDR3 length: 12 amino acids. DNA for the CDR3: TGTGCCACCTCAGGGCAGGGCCAGACCCAGTACTTC. This encodes CATSGQGQTQYF.